The 15 T cell receptor beta chains below come from one sample, sequenced in a study of T cells in women clearing cervical HPV infection. Clones were sequenced by immunoSEQ multiplex PCR, and TCRdb holds only the in-frame ones, with some missing. Its table lists roughly 31,000 clones. The specimen was blood buffy coat. Source of these receptors: a woman between 18 and 70 years old with a cervical HPV16 infection that either progressed to CIN3+ or cleared (not recorded which).

Regarding this clone: The sequenced fragment ends 3 residues before the CDR3 boundary, so the rest is inferred from the germline J gene. This chain uses TRBV7-2 with TRBJ2-1; TRBD2 aligns across 8 bases. V lost 4 bases and J lost 4; bases outside the gene matches: 3. Germline V gene data show CDR1 as SGHTA and CDR2 as FQGNSA. The CDR3 spans 14 residues. CDR3 sequence reads: CASSSLAAYNEQFF. The covered CDR3 bases are TGTGCCAGCAGCTCACTAGCGGCTTACAATGAG.

The part of the CDR3 DNA that was read is TGTGCCAGCAGCTTAGCGGGCCAACAGGCGAGCCTGTATGGC. Translated, it gives CASSLAGQQASLYG. The entire CDR3 sequence reads CASSLAGQQASLYGYTF. The V gene is TRBV7-2, the J gene TRBJ1-2; possibly TRBD1 for D (5 bases). The read falls 3 residues short of the CDR3 end, and the missing part is taken from the germline J gene. Between the trimmed V and J ends, which lost 0 bases and 5 bases, there was a span of 19 bases. Germline-derived CDR1 and CDR2 are SGHTA and FQGNSA. The CDR3 contains 17 residues.

Turning to this clone: From the germline J gene comes the end of the CDR3, since the read stops 3 residues before it. V and J are TRBV10-3 and TRBJ1-2; a weak D match, TRBD1 (5 bases). Germline V gene lookup returns CDR1 ENHRY and CDR2 SYGVKD. The V and J ends lost 3 bases and 5 bases respectively, with 16 bases between them. The CDR3 totals 15 residues. The CDR3 loop is CAISDPTDSRYGYTF. The CDR3 DNA, read in part, is TGTGCCATCAGTGATCCCACTGACAGCCGGTATGGC.

Concerning this clone: The read is 3 residues too short to cover the CDR3 end, so that end is filled in from the germline J gene. Other DNA sequences within the sample encode an identical CDR3. V usage is TRBV18 and J usage is TRBJ1-2; TRBD1 matches at 8 bases. CDR1 is KGHSH, CDR2 LQKENI, per germline. The CDR3 has 14 residues. The CDR3 here is CASSPGGLADTYTF. CDR3 DNA, as far as it was read: TGTGCCAGCTCGCCAGGGGGCCTTGCAGATACG. The whole variable domain, remainder taken from reference TRBV18 and TRBJ1-2, is NAGVMQNPRHLVRRRGQEARLRCSPMKGHSHVYWYRQLPEEGLKFMVYLQKENIIDESGMPKERFSAEFPKEGPSILRIQQVVRGDSAAYFCASSPGGLADTYTFGSGTRLTVV.

For this clone: The read halts 3 residues ahead of the CDR3 end, with the missing end drawn from the germline J gene. The identical CDR3 is also encoded by other nucleotide sequences in the sample. The gene calls are TRBV18 and TRBJ2-2, with TRBD1 matching over 9 bases. The CDR3 covers 15 residues. The germline V gene encodes CDR1 KGHSH and CDR2 LQKENI. Germline trimming cut 3 bases from V and 2 bases from J; bases unmatched to any gene: 1. CDR3 DNA (partial): TGTGCCAGCTCACCGGGACAGGGAAACACCGGGGAG. Amino acid sequence: CASSPGQGNTGE. The full CDR3 protein reads CASSPGQGNTGELFF.

As to this clone: The read halts 3 residues ahead of the CDR3 end, with the missing end drawn from the germline J gene. This chain uses TRBV7-9 with TRBJ1-3, with a weak D call TRBD1 (5 bases). The V end was cut by 5 bases, the J end by 1 base, with 9 bases between. This CDR3 spans 14 amino acids. CDR1 is SEHNR, CDR2 FQNEAQ, per germline (reference sequence). CDR3 residues: CASSPTASGNTIYF. The sequenced CDR3 bases are TGTGCCAGCAGCCCGACAGCGTCTGGAAACACC.

By frequency, this clone registers medium-sized. The read finishes 3 residues shy of the CDR3 end, and the germline J gene is used to complete it. Distinct nucleotide sequences in the sample also encode this CDR3. V is TRBV19 and J is TRBJ1-2, with D uncertain. The CDR3 has 16 residues. V lost 5 bases and J 0 bases, leaving 16 bases between the germline ends. Germline CDR1 reads LNHDA; CDR2 reads SQIVND (reference sequence). The CDR3: CASSPPTLDSNYGYTF. The CDR3 bases that were read are TGTGCCAGTAGTCCACCTACCTTAGACTCTAACTATGGC.

Comments on this clone: The read ends 3 residues early relative to the CDR3; the germline J gene fills the gap. This chain joins TRBV6-1 and TRBJ2-1; 7 nucleotides agree with TRBD2. J lost 0 bases, V lost 2 bases, and 13 bases had no gene match. This CDR3 is built from 19 residues. CDR1 and CDR2 from the germline V gene are MNHNS and SASEGT. The CDR3 sequence is CASSEYPAFGGSSYNEQFF. The covered CDR3 bases are TGTGCCAGCAGTGAATATCCGGCGTTCGGCGGGAGCTCCTACAATGAG.

To note about this clone: With the read ending 3 residues before the CDR3 end, the germline J gene is used to fill in that end. The gene calls are TRBV7-9 and TRBJ1-1, with TRBD1 matching 10 bases. This CDR3 contains 15 residues. CDR1 is SEHNR and CDR2 is FQNEAQ in the germline V gene (reference sequence). Germline trimming cut 5 bases from V and 3 bases from J; bases unmatched to any gene: 6. CDR3 loop: CASSPSGTGDTEAFF. Incomplete CDR3 DNA: TGTGCCAGCAGCCCGTCCGGGACAGGGGACACTGAA.

In the case of this clone: The missing CDR3 end, 3 residues past where the read stops, is filled in from the germline J gene. The chain couples TRBV5-5 to TRBJ1-1, with D perhaps TRBD1 (6 bases). Trimming removed 6 bases at V and 2 bases at J, with 14 bases between. The CDR3 spans 14 residues. Germline CDR1 reads SGHKS; CDR2 reads YYEKEE (reference sequence). The CDR3 region is CASKKRGGNTEAFF. CDR3 bases read: TGTGCCAGCAAGAAAAGGGGGGGAAACACTGAA.

As concerns this clone: The read gets to within 3 residues of the CDR3 end, and the germline J gene fills in the rest. The chain combines TRBV20-1 with TRBJ2-5; a possible D gene is TRBD2 (7 bases). Germline V gene data show CDR1 as DFQATT and CDR2 as SNEGSKA (reference sequence). V gave up 5 bases and J gave up 4 bases, with 20 bases separating them. There are 15 residues in the CDR3. The CDR3: CSAGGGGGEGETQYF. Partial CDR3 DNA: TGCAGTGCTGGGGGAGGGGGAGGAGAGGGAGAGACC.

This clone registers medium-sized by frequency. The read terminates 3 residues ahead of where the CDR3 ends, so the germline J gene completes it. The chain is built from TRBV5-1 and TRBJ2-1; tentative D call: TRBD1 (6 bases). Germline CDR1 reads SGHRS; CDR2 reads YFSETQ. Trimming stripped 4 bases from V and 6 bases from J, with 14 bases between. This CDR3 comprises 14 residues. The CDR3 sequence: CASSDNTGTNEQFF. The CDR3 bases that were read are TGCGCCAGCAGCGATAACACAGGGACCAATGAG.

With respect to this clone: The read finishes 3 residues shy of the CDR3 end, and the germline J gene is used to complete it. This sequence joins TRBV10-3 and TRBJ2-3; tentatively, D is TRBD2 (7 bases). Germline V lookup: CDR1 ENHRY, CDR2 SYGVKD. The V end lost 7 bases, the J end lost 0 bases, and 17 bases lay between the germline ends. This CDR3 has 16 residues. The CDR3 here is CAITTGGLLSTDTQYF. CDR3 bases read: TGTGCCATCACCACCGGGGGGCTCCTTAGCACAGATACG.

Concerning this clone: The CDR3 extends 3 residues past the end of the read, so its final part is completed from the germline J gene. The chain combines TRBV7-9 with TRBJ1-4; a weak D match, TRBD1 (6 bases). The V and J ends lost 10 bases and 5 bases respectively, with 20 bases between them. The V gene's germline CDR1 is SEHNR and CDR2 FQNEAQ (reference sequence). This CDR3 has 15 amino acids. CDR3 DNA, as far as it was read: TGTGCCACCCCAAGGGGGTCCCTCTTGAATGAAAAA. It yields the protein CATPRGSLLNEK. The entire CDR3 is CATPRGSLLNEKLFF.

Turning to this clone: The read gets to within 3 residues of the CDR3 end, and the germline J gene fills in the rest. The chain employs TRBV7-3 and TRBJ2-5; D may be TRBD1 (6 bases). In germline, CDR1 is SGHTA, CDR2 FQGTGA. Between the trimmed V and J ends, which lost 0 bases and 4 bases, there was a span of 15 bases. The CDR3 covers 16 residues. The CDR3 DNA, read in part, is TGTGCCAGCAGCTTAACCGGCAGGGGAGAACGAGAGACC. This gives the protein CASSLTGRGERET. The full-length CDR3 reads as CASSLTGRGERETQYF. The full variable domain, completed using reference TRBV7-3 and TRBJ2-5, is GAGVSQTPSNKVTEKGKYVELRCDPISGHTALYWYRQSLGQGPEFLIYFQGTGAADDSGLPNDRFFAVRPEGSVSTLKIQRTERGDSAVYLCASSLTGRGERETQYFGPGTRLLVL.